This is a list of T cell receptor beta chains from one sample in a study of response to subunit inactivated influenza vaccine. TCRdb re-analysed the RT-PCR reads in MiXCR, keeping a single row per CDR3 protein. Of hundreds of thousands of distinct CDR3 sequences listed, 12% are singletons. The sequencing used non-naive T cells sorted from PBMCs, collected less than 15 days before vaccination. The receptors come from a man over 45 who received an inactivated influenza vaccine. CDR3s include the opening cysteine and the closing phenylalanine or tryptophan. The D gene is left open where the match is weak. Clone size appears in some rows only: once, few, many, or a class for an expanded clone.

clone_size j_call d_call v_call cdr3_nt cdr3_aa
. TRBJ2-7 . TRBV20-1 TGCAGTGCTAGAGTTGGGGCCTCCTACGAGCAGTACTTC CSARVGASYEQYF
few TRBJ1-3 . TRBV28 TGTGCCAGCAGTTTATTGGGTAGTGGAAACACCATATATTTT CASSLLGSGNTIYF
few TRBJ2-7 TRBD1 TRBV5-1 TGCGCCAGCAGCTTTGGGACAGGGCTCTACGAGCAGTACTTC CASSFGTGLYEQYF
. TRBJ1-5 . TRBV12-3/TRBV12-4 TGTGCCAGCAGTTTAGGCTGGAATCAGCCCCAGCATTTT CASSLGWNQPQHF
few TRBJ1-1 . TRBV28 TGTGCCAGCAGTTTATATCTATCTGAAGCTTTCTTT CASSLYLSEAFF
. TRBJ1-2 . TRBV3-1 TGTGCCAGCAGCCAAGAAGGCCCGGGGGCACGGGGCTACACCTTC CASSQEGPGARGYTF
. TRBJ2-2 . TRBV20-1 TGCAGTGCTACCTCGAGCGGAACGAACACCGGGGAGCTGTTTTTT CSATSSGTNTGELFF
few TRBJ2-7 TRBD1 TRBV6-5 TGTGCCAGCAGTTATTCCGGGACAGGGATCAACGAGCAGTACTTC CASSYSGTGINEQYF
few TRBJ2-5 . TRBV25-1 TGTGCCAGCAGTGAAGGTATGAGGAGCGTTTTGGAGACCCAGTACTTC CASSEGMRSVLETQYF
few TRBJ1-1 . TRBV3-1 TGTGCCAGCAGCCCGGTGGGCTGGGACACTGAAGCTTTCTTT CASSPVGWDTEAFF
. TRBJ1-2 . TRBV7-2 TGTGCCAGCAGAACCCTGGCCGGGGGCTACACCTTC CASRTLAGGYTF
. TRBJ2-1 TRBD2 TRBV20-1 TGCAGTGCGATAGAAAGGCGGGGGGCAAGGGATGAGCAGTTCTTC CSAIERRGARDEQFF
many TRBJ1-5 TRBD1 TRBV6-2/TRBV6-3 TGTGCCAGCACTACAAGGAGGGGACAGGGGAGAGATCAGCCCCAGCATTTT CASTTRRGQGRDQPQHF
few TRBJ2-7 TRBD1 TRBV7-2 TGTGCCAGCAGCTTAAAAAGACAGGGGAGCGAGCAGTACTTC CASSLKRQGSEQYF
. TRBJ2-7 . TRBV19 TGTGCCAGCCGACAGTCAGGGGAGGCGCAGTACTTC CASRQSGEAQYF
. TRBJ2-1 . TRBV2 TGTGCCAGCAGTGAAATGGCGGAAGCCTACAATGAGCAGTTCTTC CASSEMAEAYNEQFF
. TRBJ1-5 . TRBV28 TGTGCCAGCAGTTTGCGGGGTGGATATAGCAATCAGCCCCAGCATTTT CASSLRGGYSNQPQHF
many TRBJ2-5 TRBD2 TRBV24-1 TGTGCCACCAGGGGACTAGCGGGAGAAGGCGACCAAGAGACCCAGTACTTC CATRGLAGEGDQETQYF
. TRBJ2-5 . TRBV29-1 TGCAGCGTTGGATTGGACAGCCAAGAGACCCAGTACTTC CSVGLDSQETQYF
. TRBJ1-6 . TRBV3-1 TGTGCCAGCAGCCGGTATACAGGGAGCTCCTATAATTCACCCCTCCACTTT CASSRYTGSSYNSPLHF
few TRBJ2-5 . TRBV20-1 TGCAGTGCTAGTCTGCGGGTAGAGACCCAGTACTTC CSASLRVETQYF
many TRBJ1-2 . TRBV5-8 TGTGCCAGCAGCTTGGGACAGGAACTAGCCTACTATGGCTACACCTTC CASSLGQELAYYGYTF
. TRBJ1-3 . TRBV29-1 TGCAGCGTTGAAGGCACTGGAAACACCATATATTTT CSVEGTGNTIYF
. TRBJ1-5 . TRBV6-2/TRBV6-3 TGTGCCAGCAGTCGATCGACAGGCCGGGGGCATTTT CASSRSTGRGHF